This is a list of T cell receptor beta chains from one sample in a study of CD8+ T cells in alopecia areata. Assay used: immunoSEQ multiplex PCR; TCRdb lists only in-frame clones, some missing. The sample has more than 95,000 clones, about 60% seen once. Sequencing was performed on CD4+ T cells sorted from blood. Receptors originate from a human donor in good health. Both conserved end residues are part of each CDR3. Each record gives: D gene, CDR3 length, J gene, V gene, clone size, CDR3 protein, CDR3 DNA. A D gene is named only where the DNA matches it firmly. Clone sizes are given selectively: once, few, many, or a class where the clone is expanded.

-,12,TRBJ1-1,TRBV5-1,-,CASSLDSGQAFF,TGCGCCAGCAGCTTGGACTCGGGACAAGCTTTCTTT
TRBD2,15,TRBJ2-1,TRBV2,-,CASRGSTSGYNEQFF,TGTGCCAGCAGGGGATCGACTAGCGGGTACAATGAGCAGTTCTTC
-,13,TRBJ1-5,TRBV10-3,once,CAISESTGQPQHF,TGTGCCATCAGTGAGTCGACGGGGCAGCCCCAGCATTTT
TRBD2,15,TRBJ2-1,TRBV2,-,CASVNPGTTYNEQFF,TGTGCCAGCGTTAATCCCGGGACTACCTACAATGAGCAGTTCTTC
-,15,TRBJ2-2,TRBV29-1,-,CSVVGQGLNTGELFF,TGCAGCGTTGTAGGTCAGGGCCTGAACACCGGGGAGCTGTTTTTT
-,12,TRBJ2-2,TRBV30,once,CAWRGKTGELFF,TGTGCCTGGAGAGGCAAGACCGGGGAGCTGTTTTTT
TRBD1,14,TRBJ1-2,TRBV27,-,CASQRRDSLYGYTF,TGTGCCAGCCAACGCCGGGACAGCCTCTATGGCTACACCTTC
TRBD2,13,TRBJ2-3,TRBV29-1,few,CSVDAGGTDTQYF,TGCAGCGTTGATGCGGGGGGCACAGATACGCAGTATTTT
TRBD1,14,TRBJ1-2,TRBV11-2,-,CASSPERTGSGYTF,TGTGCCAGCAGCCCCGAGCGGACAGGGAGCGGCTACACCTTC
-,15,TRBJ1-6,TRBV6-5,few,CASSASQGSFSPLHF,TGTGCCAGCAGTGCGTCACAGGGAAGTTTTTCACCCCTCCACTTT
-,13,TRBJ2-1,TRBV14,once,CASSQRAYNEQFF,TGTGCCAGCAGCCAACGGGCCTACAATGAGCAGTTCTTC
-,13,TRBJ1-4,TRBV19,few,CATRVRMYEKLFF,TGTGCCACCCGCGTCCGGATGTATGAAAAACTGTTTTTT
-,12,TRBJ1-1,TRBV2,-,CASSFRQAEAFF,TGTGCCAGCAGTTTTAGACAGGCTGAAGCTTTCTTT
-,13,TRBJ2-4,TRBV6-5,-,CATRGAKINIQYF,TGTGCCACCAGGGGGGCGAAGATAAACATTCAGTACTTC
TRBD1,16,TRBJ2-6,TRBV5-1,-,CASSLGQGSGANVLTF,TGCGCCAGCAGCTTGGGACAGGGTTCCGGGGCCAACGTCCTGACTTTC
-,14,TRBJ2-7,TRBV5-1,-,CASSLEQASYEQYF,TGCGCCAGCAGCTTGGAACAGGCAAGCTACGAGCAGTACTTC
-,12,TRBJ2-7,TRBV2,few,CASGSLPAEQYF,TGTGCCAGCGGCAGCTTACCGGCCGAGCAGTACTTC
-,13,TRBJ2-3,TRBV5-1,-,CASALTGEDTQYF,TGCGCCAGCGCCCTCACGGGGGAAGATACGCAGTATTTT
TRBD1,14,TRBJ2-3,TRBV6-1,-,CASSGTGLQDTQYF,TGTGCCAGCAGTGGGACAGGTCTCCAAGATACGCAGTATTTT
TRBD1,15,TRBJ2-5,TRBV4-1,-,CASSQDGRGIETQYF,TGCGCCAGCAGCCAAGATGGCAGGGGGATCGAGACCCAGTACTTC
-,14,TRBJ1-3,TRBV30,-,CAWKGGAAVNTIYF,TGTGCCTGGAAAGGGGGGGCAGCCGTAAACACCATATATTTT
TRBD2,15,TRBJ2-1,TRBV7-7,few,CASSLGLAGGNEQFF,TGTGCCAGCAGTTTAGGGCTAGCGGGGGGCAATGAGCAGTTCTTC
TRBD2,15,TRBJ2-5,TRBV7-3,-,CASSTGLAGSGTQYF,TGTGCCAGCAGCACGGGACTAGCGGGGTCAGGGACCCAGTACTTC
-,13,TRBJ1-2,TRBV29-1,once,CSVVGPPDYGYTF,TGCAGCGTTGTGGGGCCCCCTGACTATGGCTACACCTTC
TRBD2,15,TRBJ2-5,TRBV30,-,CAWSASGGFQETQYF,TGTGCCTGGAGTGCTAGCGGGGGGTTCCAAGAGACCCAGTACTTC
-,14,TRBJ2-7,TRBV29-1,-,CSVDPTGSSYEQYF,TGCAGCGTTGACCCGACCGGGAGCTCCTACGAGCAGTACTTC
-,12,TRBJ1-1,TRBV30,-,CAWSVMAREAFF,TGTGCCTGGAGTGTAATGGCCAGGGAAGCTTTCTTT
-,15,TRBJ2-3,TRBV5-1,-,CASSLVTGRTDTQYF,TGCGCCAGCAGCTTGGTGACAGGCAGAACAGATACGCAGTATTTT
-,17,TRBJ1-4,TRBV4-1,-,CASSAPGRTQGREKLFF,TGCGCCAGCTCAGCGCCAGGACGGACCCAGGGACGGGAAAAACTGTTTTTT
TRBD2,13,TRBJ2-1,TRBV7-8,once,CASSFGTSREQFF,TGTGCCAGCAGCTTTGGGACTAGCCGAGAGCAGTTCTTC
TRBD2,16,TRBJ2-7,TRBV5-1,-,CASSLGTSGGTYEQYF,TGCGCCAGCAGCTTGGGGACTAGCGGGGGGACCTACGAGCAGTACTTC
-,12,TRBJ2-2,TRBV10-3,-,CAISLIYGELFF,TGTGCCATCAGCCTTATCTACGGGGAGCTGTTTTTT
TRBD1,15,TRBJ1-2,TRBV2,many,CASRKGDSNNYGYTF,TGTGCCAGCAGGAAGGGGGACAGCAACAACTATGGCTACACCTTC
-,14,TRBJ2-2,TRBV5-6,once,CASSLVWNTGELFF,TGTGCCAGCAGCTTGGTGTGGAACACCGGGGAGCTGTTTTTT
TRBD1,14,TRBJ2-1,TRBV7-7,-,CASSFGQAHNEQFF,TGTGCCAGCAGCTTTGGACAGGCCCACAATGAGCAGTTCTTC
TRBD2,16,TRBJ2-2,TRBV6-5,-,CASSYSRRTSTGELFF,TGTGCCAGCAGTTACTCGCGACGGACTAGCACCGGGGAGCTGTTTTTT
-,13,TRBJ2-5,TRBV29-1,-,CSVEKLQGEEQYF,TGCAGCGTTGAGAAACTACAGGGCGAAGAGCAGTACTTC
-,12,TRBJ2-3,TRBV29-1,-,CSAGLLSDTQYF,TGCAGCGCCGGGCTTTTGTCAGATACGCAGTATTTT
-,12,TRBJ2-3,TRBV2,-,CASSPGEDTQYF,TGTGCCAGCAGCCCTGGGGAAGATACGCAGTATTTT
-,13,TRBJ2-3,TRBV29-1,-,CSVELRGTDTQYF,TGCAGCGTTGAACTCAGGGGCACAGATACGCAGTATTTT
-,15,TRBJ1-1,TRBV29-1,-,CSVEDLGRTNTEAFF,TGCAGCGTTGAAGATCTGGGACGGACGAACACTGAAGCTTTCTTT
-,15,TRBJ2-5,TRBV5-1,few,CASSEARVRQETQYF,TGCGCCAGCAGCGAAGCCAGGGTTCGGCAAGAGACCCAGTACTTC
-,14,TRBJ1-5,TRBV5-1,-,CASSPTGPNQPQHF,TGCGCCAGCAGCCCGACGGGTCCTAATCAGCCCCAGCATTTT
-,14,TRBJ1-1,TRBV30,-,CAWNVAGRTAEAFF,TGTGCCTGGAACGTAGCCGGCAGAACGGCTGAAGCTTTCTTT
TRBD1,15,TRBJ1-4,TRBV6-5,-,CASSSDRGANEKLFF,TGTGCCAGCAGTTCGGACAGGGGTGCTAATGAAAAACTGTTTTTT
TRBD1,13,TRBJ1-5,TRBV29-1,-,CSVLTGGNQPQHF,TGCAGCGTGTTGACAGGGGGCAATCAGCCCCAGCATTTT
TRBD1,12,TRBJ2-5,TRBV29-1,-,CSVEQGTQTQYF,TGCAGCGTCGAACAGGGGACGCAGACCCAGTACTTC
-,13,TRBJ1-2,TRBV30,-,CAWWDGGNYGYTF,TGTGCCTGGTGGGACGGAGGCAACTATGGCTACACCTTC
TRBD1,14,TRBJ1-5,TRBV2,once,CASSPGTVTQPQHF,TGTGCCAGCAGTCCGGGGACAGTTACGCAGCCCCAGCATTTT
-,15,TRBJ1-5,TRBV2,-,CASTTERGIGQPQHF,TGTGCCAGCACAACAGAGAGGGGGATCGGTCAGCCCCAGCATTTT
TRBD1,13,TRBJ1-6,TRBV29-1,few,CSVRQGGDSPLHF,TGCAGCGTTCGACAGGGTGGGGATTCACCCCTCCACTTT
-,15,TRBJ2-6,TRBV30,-,CAWTSGGSGANVLTF,TGTGCCTGGACCTCCGGGGGTTCTGGGGCCAACGTCCTGACTTTC
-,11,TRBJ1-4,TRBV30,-,CAWSIREKLFF,TGTGCCTGGTCAATAAGGGAAAAACTGTTTTTT